This is a list of T cell receptor beta chains from one sample in a study of cytomegalovirus exposure and HLA in healthy donors. Clones were read by immunoSEQ multiplex PCR, and TCRdb kept only the in-frame ones, dropping some. There are approximately 170,000 clones in the sample; approximately 70% occur only once, and 2.8% lies in the top ten. The sequenced material came from PBMCs. The receptors originated from a woman in her 40s in good health and CMV-seropositive. Each CDR3 is given without its conserved first and last residue.

J gene,CDR3 length,V gene,CDR3 protein
TRBJ1-5,13,TRBV7-8,ASSLGQGINQPQH
TRBJ1-1,13,TRBV4-3,ASSDRGRGNTEAF
TRBJ2-3,12,TRBV5-6,ASSSFTSTDTQY
TRBJ1-1,12,TRBV28,ASSGTGPNTEAF
TRBJ1-3,13,TRBV6-5,ASSYTGDSGNTIY
TRBJ2-5,14,TRBV28,ASSLSSGTGQETQY
TRBJ2-1,14,TRBV7-9,ASSSWGTGGSNEQF
TRBJ2-3,15,TRBV7-2,ASSKGTSGGVIDTQY
TRBJ2-7,13,TRBV4-2,ASSQGTSGGGEQY
TRBJ1-1,14,TRBV10-3,AISESSTGVNTEAF
TRBJ1-2,13,TRBV27,ASSLLDGGFYGYT